This TCR beta chain was identified during a study of shared clonotypes between healthy human individuals. Looked up from germline, CDR1 is SNHLY and CDR2 is FYNNEI. The CDR3 has 15 residues. The V and J ends lost 3 bases and 3 bases, in that order; junction bases with no gene match: 3. It was at deep level that the assay was run. This table comes from immunoSEQ multiplex PCR, and its TCRdb copy is limited to in-frame clones, with some not included. Seen here are more than 1.2 million clones, 98% observed once, and the top ten hold about 0.34%. Naive CD45RA+ and memory CD45RA-negative subsets were split from CD4+ cells.

The chain is built from TRBV2 and TRBJ1-2; 11 nucleotides line up with TRBD1. This sequence originates from a man in his thirties or forties in good health. The material sequenced was naive CD4+ T cells sorted from blood. Subset meaning: CD45RA+ positively selected. CDR3 bases: TGTGCCAGCAGTGATGGACAGGGGGCTTACTATGGCTACACCTTC. Translation: CASSDGQGAYYGYTF.